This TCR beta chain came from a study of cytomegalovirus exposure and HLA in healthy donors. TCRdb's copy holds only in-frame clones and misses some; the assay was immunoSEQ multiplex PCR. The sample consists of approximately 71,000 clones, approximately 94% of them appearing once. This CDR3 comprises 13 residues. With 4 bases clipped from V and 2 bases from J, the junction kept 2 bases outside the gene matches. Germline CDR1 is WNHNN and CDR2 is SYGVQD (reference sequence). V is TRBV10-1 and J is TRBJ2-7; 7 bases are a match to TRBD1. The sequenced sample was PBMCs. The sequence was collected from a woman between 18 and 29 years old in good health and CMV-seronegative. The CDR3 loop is CASSGQGAYEQYF. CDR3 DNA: TGCGCCAGCAGTGGACAGGGTGCCTACGAGCAGTACTTC.